This TCR beta chain was profiled in a study of cytomegalovirus exposure and HLA in healthy donors. Study context: The use of the same platform for the 120 or so validation repertoires and the approximately 730 first-cohort repertoires was reported by a later analysis.

After removal of 0 bases from V and 1 base from J, the junction contained 7 bases not matched to a gene. The CDR3 extends over 16 amino acids. Looked up from germline, CDR1 is SGDLS and CDR2 is YYNGEE. Study results and caveats: Both high specificity and high sensitivity reportedly marked the classifier's diagnosis of cytomegalovirus status. The study flagged around 160 TCR beta chains as cytomegalovirus-associated.

Regarding this clone: Its antigen is not known.

TCRdb's table, derived via immunoSEQ multiplex PCR, lists solely in-frame clones and lacks some. This sample has tens of thousands of clones; 96% occur once, and the top ten carry about 4.6%. The specimen was PBMCs. V is TRBV9 and J is TRBJ2-7; 7 bases align to TRBD2. This TCR was recovered from a woman aged 18-29 years in good health and CMV-seropositive. In nucleotides, the CDR3 is TGTGCCAGCAGCGTAGATGGGTCTAGCGGATCCTACGAGCAGTACTTC. This encodes CASSVDGSSGSYEQYF.